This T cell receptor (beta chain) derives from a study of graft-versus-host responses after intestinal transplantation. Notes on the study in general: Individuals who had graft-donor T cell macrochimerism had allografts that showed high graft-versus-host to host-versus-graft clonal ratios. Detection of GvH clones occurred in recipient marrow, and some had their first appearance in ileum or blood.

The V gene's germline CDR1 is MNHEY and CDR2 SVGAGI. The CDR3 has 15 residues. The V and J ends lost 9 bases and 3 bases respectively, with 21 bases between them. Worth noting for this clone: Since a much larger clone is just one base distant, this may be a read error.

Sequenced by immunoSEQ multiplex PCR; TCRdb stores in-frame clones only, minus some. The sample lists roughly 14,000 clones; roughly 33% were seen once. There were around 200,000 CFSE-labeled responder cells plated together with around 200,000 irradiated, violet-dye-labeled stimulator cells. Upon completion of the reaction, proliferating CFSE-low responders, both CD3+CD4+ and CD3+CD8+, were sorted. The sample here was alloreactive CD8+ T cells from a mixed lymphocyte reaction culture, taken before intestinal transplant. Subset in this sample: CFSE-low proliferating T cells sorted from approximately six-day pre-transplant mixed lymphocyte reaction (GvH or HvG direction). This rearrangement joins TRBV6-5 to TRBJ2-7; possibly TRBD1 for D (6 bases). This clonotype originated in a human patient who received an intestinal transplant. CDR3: CARVVPGQIHYEQYF. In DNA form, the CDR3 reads TGTGCCAGAGTGGTACCAGGACAGATACACTACGAGCAGTACTTC.